The 8 T cell receptor beta chains below all came from one sample that was sequenced in a study of T cells after yellow fever vaccination. TCRdb reprocessed the 5' RACE reads via MiXCR and lists one record per CDR3 protein. The sample yields tens of thousands of distinct CDR3 sequences, more than 6.5% seen once. The sequencing used CD8+ T cells sorted from PBMCs, collected about 41 days after the first yellow fever vaccination. The receptor source for this set is a man in his late teens or twenties who received the YFV17D yellow fever vaccine.

Many counts were recorded for this clonotype. The chain combines TRBV4-1 with TRBJ1-5; D perhaps matches TRBD1 (6 bases). The CDR3 is 15 residues long. Trimming stripped 2 bases from V and 0 bases from J, with 8 bases between. Germline assignment: CDR1 MGHRA and CDR2 YSYEKL. In nucleotides, the CDR3 is TGCGCCAGCAGCCAAAGGGACATTAGCAATCAGCCCCAGCATTTT. Translation: CASSQRDISNQPQHF.

This clonotype was detected ten times or more. The gene calls are TRBV7-2 and TRBJ2-7; no definite D call. The V end was cut by 3 bases, the J end by 3 bases, with 9 bases between. This CDR3 comprises 13 residues. CDR1 and CDR2 from the germline V gene are SGHTA and FQGNSA. CDR3 DNA sequence: TGTGCCAGCAGCTTTTCTTTTTTCTACGAGCAGTACGTC. The encoded protein is CASSFSFFYEQYV.

The table lists this clonotype with many counts. The chain recombines TRBV15 with TRBJ2-3; D remains ambiguous. Germline V gene sequence: CDR1 LNHNV, CDR2 YYDKDF (reference sequence). The CDR3 runs to 15 residues. V shed 6 bases and J shed 2 bases, with 15 bases lying between them. The CDR3 here is CATRGKEIDTDTQYF. DNA for the CDR3: TGTGCCACCAGGGGGAAAGAGATAGACACAGATACGCAGTATTTT.

There are a few counts of this clonotype. The V gene is TRBV12-3 or TRBV12-4, the J gene TRBJ2-3; no reliable D call. This CDR3 is built from 15 residues. V was shortened by 6 bases and J by 5 bases, with 18 bases between the two germline ends. The CDR3 region is CASRIGKALGDTQYF. The DNA for the CDR3 is TGTGCCAGCAGGATAGGAAAAGCTTTAGGAGATACGCAGTATTTT.

This clonotype was seen many times. CDR3 in DNA: TGCGCCAGCAGTGAGTCGATGCGGAACACCGGGGAGCTGTTTTTT. It translates to CASSESMRNTGELFF. This sequence joins TRBV10-2 and TRBJ2-2; D is ambiguous. Germline V gene data show CDR1 as WSHSY and CDR2 as SAAADI. The CDR3 has 15 residues. Trimming stripped 0 bases from V and 1 base from J, with 6 bases between.

This clonotype was seen more than once but under ten times. V usage is TRBV4-3 and J usage is TRBJ2-5, with D unclear. V lost 0 bases and J 1 base, leaving 9 bases between the germline ends. This CDR3 comprises 15 residues. Germline V gene data show CDR1 as LGHNA and CDR2 as YSLEER. CDR3 nucleotides: TGCGCCAGCAGCCAAGATATGGGCTTCCAAGAGACCCAGTACTTC. Protein sequence: CASSQDMGFQETQYF.

The chain joins TRBV4-1 to TRBJ2-5, with D maybe TRBD1 (6 bases). V lost 3 bases and J lost 5, with 13 bases in between. This CDR3 contains 14 residues. CDR1 and CDR2 (germline): MGHRA, YSYEKL. The CDR3 nucleotides are TGCGCCAGCAGCCAGGCCACAGGGTTGGAGACCCAGTACTTC. It encodes CASSQATGLETQYF.

This clonotype was counted ten times or more. The rearrangement joins TRBV7-9 to TRBJ2-3, with 10 bases that match TRBD2. The CDR3 totals 16 residues. CDR1 is SEHNR and CDR2 is FQNEAQ in the germline V gene (reference sequence). V dropped 5 bases and J dropped 4; count of bases not matched to a gene: 9. The CDR3 nucleotides are TGTGCCAGCAGCCCAAGGGGGACTAGCGAGTCAGATACGCAGTATTTT. Encoded protein: CASSPRGTSESDTQYF.